These 32 T cell receptor beta chains originate from one sample sequenced in a study of regulatory T cells in long-lasting Graves disease. Time point given: newly diagnosed GD, antithyroid drugs for less than 3 months. Making the TCR library involved RNA that had been extracted from PBMCs. Arm-PCR of CDR3 regions with iRepertoire HTBI primers generated TCR beta libraries. TCRdb re-called the multiplex PCR reads with MiXCR, one entry per CDR3 protein. The sample has some 490,000 distinct CDR3 sequences, around 13% seen once. This same sample was also part of a study on T cells in Graves' hyperthyroidism and ophthalmopathy.

The source material was peripheral blood mononuclear cells (PBMCs), sampled at new diagnosis, from a patient treated with antithyroid drugs. Source of these receptors: a woman in her twenties or thirties with Graves disease.

This clonotype has just a few counts. The chain uses TRBV20-1 and TRBJ2-1, with 10 bases that match TRBD1. Per the germline V gene, CDR1 is DFQATT and CDR2 is SNEGSKA (reference sequence). The junction had 12 bases not matched to a gene; V was cut back by 3 bases and J by 10 bases. CDR3 size: 15 residues. The CDR3 region has the DNA TGCAGTGCTAGCTCCGACAGGGGGCAGGGTAGGGAGCAGTTCTTC. Encoded protein: CSASSDRGQGREQFF.

J is TRBJ2-1 and V is TRBV2, with TRBD2 as a possible D gene (5 bases). Germline V gene lookup returns CDR1 SNHLY and CDR2 FYNNEI. The CDR3 is 15 residues long. V dropped 4 bases and J dropped 9 bases, with 19 bases sitting between them. CDR3 loop: CASSVESGPRVEQFF. Here the CDR3 DNA reads TGTGCCAGCAGTGTGGAGTCAGGCCCGAGGGTTGAGCAGTTCTTC.

The chain employs TRBV4-1 and TRBJ2-5; tentatively, D is TRBD1 or TRBD2 (5 bases each). From germline, CDR1 is MGHRA and CDR2 YSYEKL. V was shortened by 0 bases and J by 4 bases, with 12 bases between the two germline ends. CDR3 length equals 15 residues. CDR3 DNA sequence: TGCGCCAGCAGCCAAGATTGGGGGTGGGGAGAGACCCAGTACTTC. The encoded protein is CASSQDWGWGETQYF.

This clonotype was observed a few times. The gene calls are TRBV29-1 and TRBJ1-5; 7 bases are a match to TRBD1. The J segment lost 5 bases and the V segment lost 6 bases, leaving 10 bases of the junction unmatched. This CDR3 is 14 amino acids long. Germline CDR1 is SQVTM and CDR2 is ANQGSEA. CDR3 loop: CSVAQTGIDQPQHF. The CDR3 coding sequence is TGCAGCGTGGCTCAGACAGGGATCGATCAGCCCCAGCATTTT.

The table lists this clonotype with many counts. This sequence joins TRBV2 and TRBJ2-5, with 12 bases fitting TRBD2. CDR1 and CDR2 (germline): SNHLY, FYNNEI. J lost 6 bases, V lost 10 bases, and 9 bases had no gene match. This CDR3 has 14 amino acids. The CDR3: CANRRGLAGQTQYF. The DNA for the CDR3 is TGTGCCAATCGGCGGGGACTAGCGGGCCAGACCCAGTACTTC.

The chain has TRBV10-2 and TRBJ1-2; maybe TRBD1 (6 bases). The V and J ends lost 2 bases and 8 bases respectively, with 18 bases between them. Germline assignment: CDR1 WSHSY and CDR2 SAAADI. The CDR3 totals 15 residues. The CDR3 nucleotides are TGCGCCAGCAGTGAGACCCGAGGGGGGAACTGGGGCTACACCTTC. It translates to CASSETRGGNWGYTF.

Ten or more counts support this clonotype. The chain joins TRBV7-8 to TRBJ1-1, with 9 bases identical to TRBD1. The CDR3 length is 16 residues. Germline CDR1 reads SGHVS; CDR2 reads FQNEAQ. The V segment lost 5 bases and the J segment 1 base; nucleotides outside the gene matches: 8. CDR3 sequence (DNA): TGTGCCAGCAGCCCGGGACAGGGAATCGCGAACACTGAAGCTTTCTTT. Translated, it gives CASSPGQGIANTEAFF. Full variable domain (rest looked up from reference TRBV7-8 and TRBJ1-1): GAGVSQSPRYKVAKRGQDVALRCDPISGHVSLFWYQQALGQGPEFLTYFQNEAQLDKSGLPSDRFFAERPEGSVSTLKIQRTQQEDSAVYLCASSPGQGIANTEAFFGQGTRLTVV.

This clonotype showed up many times. The J gene is TRBJ1-2, the V gene TRBV5-6; D remains unclear. CDR3 length: 13 amino acids. Germline V CDR1 and CDR2: SGHDT, YYEEEE. V gave up 2 bases and J gave up 6 bases, with 11 bases separating them. CDR3 nucleotides: TGTGCCAGCAGCTTTAGAGGGAATAATGGCTACACCTTC. Protein: CASSFRGNNGYTF. Together with reference TRBV5-6 and TRBJ1-2, the CDR3 gives the full variable domain: DAGVTQSPTHLIKTRGQQVTLRCSPKSGHDTVSWYQQALGQGPQFIFQYYEEEERQRGNFPDRFSGHQFPNYSSELNVNALLLGDSALYLCASSFRGNNGYTFGSGTRLTVV.

This clonotype was counted many times. The chain recombines TRBV27 with TRBJ2-7; D remains unclear. This CDR3 region has 17 residues. Germline values: CDR1 MNHEY, CDR2 SMNVEV (reference sequence). V was pared by 8 bases and J by 0 bases, with 23 bases between. CDR3 in DNA: TGTGCCAGCTCCCCGAACTTACTCAGGTTAAGCTCCTACGAGCAGTACTTC. Encoded protein: CASSPNLLRLSSYEQYF.

This clonotype was seen repeatedly, ten times or more. V is TRBV6-2 or TRBV6-3 and J is TRBJ1-1, with D tentatively TRBD1 (5 bases). Germline CDR1 reads MNHEY; CDR2 reads SVGEGT. The CDR3 is made up of 12 amino acids. Trimming shortened V by 1 base and J by 7 bases, and 7 bases separated the two germline ends. This chain's CDR3 is CASSYLGVEAFF. DNA for the CDR3: TGTGCCAGCAGTTACTTGGGGGTTGAAGCTTTCTTT.

The J gene is TRBJ2-3, the V gene TRBV4-2; 9 bases fit TRBD2. J lost 3 bases, V lost 1 base, and 11 bases had no gene match. The germline V gene encodes CDR1 LGHNA and CDR2 YNFKEQ. This CDR3 is built from 18 residues. The CDR3: CASSQGLGGRGGTDTQYF. The CDR3 coding sequence is TGTGCCAGCAGCCAAGGGCTTGGCGGGAGGGGAGGTACAGATACGCAGTATTTT.

The chain combines TRBV15 with TRBJ1-5; weak D call: TRBD1 (6 bases). This CDR3 has 15 amino acids. CDR1 LNHNV and CDR2 YYDKDF come from the germline V gene (reference sequence). The V gene lost 0 bases and the J gene lost 6 bases, with 12 bases spanning the gap. CDR3 amino acids: CATSRDGGGLQPQHF. CDR3 nucleotide sequence: TGTGCCACCAGCAGAGATGGTGGGGGGCTTCAGCCCCAGCATTTT.

This clonotype was counted ten times or more. V usage is TRBV30 and J usage is TRBJ1-3; no firm D call. This CDR3 has 14 residues. Germline CDR1 and CDR2: GTSNPN and SVGIG (reference sequence). V lost 0 bases and J lost 4, with 10 bases in between. The CDR3 sequence is CAWSVTGGGNTIYF. The CDR3 nucleotides read TGTGCCTGGAGTGTAACGGGTGGCGGAAACACCATATATTTT.

This clonotype was seen many times. The chain recombines TRBV5-8 with TRBJ1-5; TRBD1 agrees at 8 bases. The V and J ends lost 3 bases and 6 bases, in that order; junction bases with no gene match: 2. Germline loops: CDR1 SGHTS, CDR2 YDEGEE. There are 13 residues in the CDR3. The CDR3, as DNA: TGTGCCAGCAGCTCGACAGGGGTTCAGCCCCAGCATTTT. This translates into CASSSTGVQPQHF.

This clonotype turned up a few times. This chain connects TRBV20-1 to TRBJ2-7; D is tentatively TRBD1 or TRBD2 (5 bases each). This CDR3 region has 12 residues. Germline assignment: CDR1 DFQATT and CDR2 SNEGSKA (reference sequence). Trimming pared 5 bases from V and 2 bases from J, leaving 10 bases between. The CDR3 protein is CSAQRGPYEQYF. As DNA, the CDR3 is TGCAGTGCTCAGAGGGGACCCTACGAGCAGTACTTC.

This clonotype was picked up many times. The chain couples TRBV6-5 to TRBJ2-7, with D possibly matching TRBD1 (5 bases). Germline lookup yields CDR1 MNHEY and CDR2 SVGAGI. Deletions cut 4 bases from V and 3 bases from J, with 10 bases between. The length of the CDR3 is 13 residues. The CDR3 here is CASSSQGGYEQYF. CDR3 bases: TGTGCCAGCAGTTCTCAGGGCGGCTACGAGCAGTACTTC.

The chain carries TRBV18 and TRBJ2-1; D call uncertain. Per the germline V gene, CDR1 is KGHSH and CDR2 is LQKENI. Trimming stripped 3 bases from V and 2 bases from J, with 17 bases between. The CDR3 contains 17 residues. CDR3 DNA: TGTGCCAGCTCACCTGCCAAAGGGCGGATGCCCTACAATGAGCAGTTCTTC. This sequence encodes CASSPAKGRMPYNEQFF. Variable domain in full (rest from reference TRBV18 and TRBJ2-1): NAGVMQNPRHLVRRRGQEARLRCSPMKGHSHVYWYRQLPEEGLKFMVYLQKENIIDESGMPKERFSAEFPKEGPSILRIQQVVRGDSAAYFCASSPAKGRMPYNEQFFGPGTRLTVL.

The CDR3 loop reads CASSLRQYTGELFF. In DNA, the CDR3 is TGTGCCAGCAGCTTAAGACAGTACACCGGGGAGCTGTTTTTT. This chain connects TRBV7-9 to TRBJ2-2; tentatively, D is TRBD1 (5 bases). In germline, CDR1 is SEHNR, CDR2 FQNEAQ (reference sequence). The CDR3 covers 14 residues. V lost 2 bases to trimming and J lost 3 bases, with 7 bases between them.

This clonotype was seen many times. V and J are TRBV7-2 and TRBJ2-4, with 7 bases lining up with TRBD2. V shed 8 bases and J 8 bases; nucleotides not matched to a gene: 12. CDR1 and CDR2 from the germline V gene are SGHTA and FQGNSA. This CDR3 has 14 residues. CDR3 coding DNA: TGTGCCAGCGGTTGGCGGGAGAGAGTTGACATTCAGTACTTC. Its protein is CASGWRERVDIQYF.

This clonotype was detected only a few times. The rearrangement links TRBV28 to TRBJ1-5, with D possibly matching TRBD1 (5 bases). Germline CDR1 is MDHEN and CDR2 is SYDVKM. The CDR3 is 16 residues long. The V end was cut by 8 bases, the J end by 3 bases, with 20 bases between. In DNA, the CDR3 is TGTGCCAGCTTCTCGGGGGGAGCGCCCTACAATCAGCCCCAGCATTTT. Translated, it gives CASFSGGAPYNQPQHF.

This clonotype has at least ten counts. This rearrangement joins TRBV2 to TRBJ2-1; TRBD1 aligns across 9 bases. V shed 7 bases, J shed 5 bases, and the junction held 9 bases outside the gene matches. Germline CDR1 and CDR2: SNHLY and FYNNEI. CDR3 length: 15 amino acids. The CDR3 protein is CASTGDRVIDNEQFF. The CDR3 DNA follows: TGTGCCAGCACCGGGGACAGGGTTATCGACAATGAGCAGTTCTTC.

This clonotype came up many times. The CDR3: CSAVQGLRGQTQYF. CDR3 in DNA: TGCAGTGCGGTTCAGGGGCTTCGGGGGCAGACCCAGTACTTC. The chain employs TRBV20-1 and TRBJ2-5, with D possibly called TRBD1 or TRBD2 (6 bases each). The CDR3 is 14 amino acids. With 6 bases removed from V and 6 bases from J, the gap between germline ends came to 20 bases. CDR1 and CDR2 from the germline V gene are DFQATT and SNEGSKA (reference sequence).

This clonotype was seen more than once but under ten times. The chain is built from TRBV10-3 and TRBJ1-3; no clear D. Looked up from germline, CDR1 is ENHRY and CDR2 is SYGVKD. This CDR3 is 12 amino acids long. V was pared by 4 bases and J by 8 bases, with 9 bases between. Written as DNA, the CDR3 is TGTGCCATCAGTGGACTTGGGGACACCATATATTTT. This codes for CAISGLGDTIYF.

This clonotype has ten or more counts. This chain links TRBV11-2 with TRBJ2-5, with D unresolved. This CDR3 comprises 14 residues. CDR1 SGHAT and CDR2 FQNNGV come from the germline V gene. V gave up 5 bases and J gave up 5 bases, with 15 bases separating them. The CDR3: CASSPRRVSETQYF. DNA for the CDR3: TGTGCCAGCAGCCCCCGTCGAGTATCGGAGACCCAGTACTTC.

This clonotype was seen many times. This chain connects TRBV6-2 or TRBV6-3 to TRBJ2-5, with 11 positions matching TRBD1. The CDR3 is 14 residues long. Germline assignment: CDR1 MNHEY and CDR2 SVGEGT. Trimming took 6 bases from V and 4 from J; bases not matched to a gene: 4. DNA for the CDR3: TGTGCCAGCAGGCGGACAGGGGGCGGAGAGACCCAGTACTTC. Its translation is CASRRTGGGETQYF.

The gene calls are TRBV20-1 and TRBJ2-1; 12 bases are shared with TRBD2. Per germline, CDR1 DFQATT and CDR2 SNEGSKA (reference sequence). The CDR3 contains 13 residues. In DNA, the CDR3 is TGCTCTTGGACTAGCGGGACCTACAATGAGCAGTTCTTC. Translated, it gives CSWTSGTYNEQFF.

This clonotype was recorded at least ten times. This rearrangement joins TRBV5-1 to TRBJ1-1, with D possibly TRBD1 on 6 matching bases. Germline lookup yields CDR1 SGHRS and CDR2 YFSETQ. The CDR3 is 17 amino acids. V gave up 3 bases and J gave up 0 bases, with 18 bases separating them. The CDR3 sequence: CASSYASGGAVNTEAFF. The CDR3 DNA reads TGCGCCAGCAGCTACGCCTCCGGGGGGGCGGTGAACACTGAAGCTTTCTTT.

This clonotype has only a few counts. The chain recombines TRBV20-1 with TRBJ2-5; D possibly corresponds to TRBD1 (5 bases). There are 13 residues in the CDR3. Germline CDR1 is DFQATT and CDR2 is SNEGSKA (reference sequence). V dropped 1 base and J dropped 3 bases, with 9 bases sitting between them. The CDR3 DNA is TGCAGTGCTAGAGGACAGTCTAAAGAGACCCAGTACTTC. Its protein is CSARGQSKETQYF.

This clonotype was picked up many times. V gene TRBV3-1 combines with J gene TRBJ2-2, with D possibly being TRBD2 (6 bases). Per germline, CDR1 LGHDT and CDR2 YNNKEL (reference sequence). Trimming took 0 bases from V and 1 from J, leaving 12 bases between them. The CDR3 is made up of 17 amino acids. CDR3 nucleotides: TGTGCCAGCAGCCAAGATCTCGGCGGGATGAACACCGGGGAGCTGTTTTTT. Translated, it gives CASSQDLGGMNTGELFF.

For this clonotype: Possible read error: a much larger clone is one base away. V usage is TRBV19 and J usage is TRBJ2-7; tentative D call: TRBD2 (5 bases). The CDR3 spans 15 residues. The germline V gene encodes CDR1 LNHDA and CDR2 SQIVND (reference sequence). The CDR3 is CASSPRGLPSYEQHF. The CDR3 DNA reads TGTGCCAGTAGTCCCAGAGGACTCCCTTCCTACGAGCAGCACTTC. The full variable domain, its missing parts supplied by reference TRBV19 and TRBJ2-7, is DGGITQSPKYLFRKEGQNVTLSCEQNLNHDAMYWYRQDPGQGLRLIYYSQIVNDFQKGDIAEGYSVSREKKESFPLTVTSAQKNPTAFYLCASSPRGLPSYEQHFGPGTRLTVT.

Ten or more counts support this clonotype. This rearrangement joins TRBV20-1 to TRBJ1-5; 9 positions match TRBD1. The CDR3 has 14 amino acids. The V gene end was trimmed by 5 bases and the J gene end by 8 bases; junction bases not matched to a gene: 10. CDR1 and CDR2 from the germline V gene are DFQATT and SNEGSKA (reference sequence). The CDR3 DNA reads as TGCAGTGCTCCCAGGGACAGGGAATCTGAGCCCCAGCATTTT. Protein sequence: CSAPRDRESEPQHF.

Many counts were recorded for this clonotype. J is TRBJ2-1 and V is TRBV10-3, with D possibly matching TRBD1 (5 bases). The CDR3 consists of 13 residues. Germline V lookup: CDR1 ENHRY, CDR2 SYGVKD. V lost 5 bases and J lost 8, with 13 bases in between. The CDR3 bases are TGTGCCATCAGTAAGACAGACAGACATGAGCAGTTCTTC. This codes for CAISKTDRHEQFF.